This T cell receptor (beta chain) was documented in a study of blood T cell repertoires in COVID-19. Study background: Sites across the United States, Italy and Spain contributed samples from acute and convalescent COVID-19. In each case, the material was cDNA or gDNA derived from T cells, B-cell-depleted T cells, or PBMCs.

This clone was observed a single time. The assay was immunoSEQ multiplex PCR, and TCRdb's table has in-frame clones only and misses some. Seen here are approximately 210,000 clones, 88% observed once, and the top ten hold about 15%. The ends were cut back, 3 bases at V and 5 bases at J, with 10 bases in the middle. The CDR3 runs to 13 residues. The germline gives CDR1 MNHEY, CDR2 SMNVEV (reference sequence). Participant-reported clinical history was the basis for cohort assignment. The sequenced sample was PBMCs or T cells enriched from blood (not recorded which). The sequence derives from a woman aged 45-65 years with acute COVID-19. The genes are TRBV27 and TRBJ2-5; maybe TRBD2 (5 bases). Here the CDR3 DNA reads TGTGCCAGCAGTTTTTCGGGATCGGAGACCCAGTACTTC. Its protein is CASSFSGSETQYF.